Below, 4 T cell receptor beta chains from the same sample are listed, as sequenced in a study of T cell clones after liver transplantation. Repertoires were generated with immunoSEQ multiplex PCR, while TCRdb's copy carries only in-frame clones and drops some. This sample has roughly 23,000 clones; around 93% occur once, and the top ten carry about 25%. This material consisted of CD8+ T cells from blood, taken nearly 26 months after liver transplant. These receptors were collected from a human patient who received a liver transplant. Some of the T cells might come from the graft donor.

V gene TRBV27 combines with J gene TRBJ2-3, with TRBD2 identical over 11 bases. There are 18 residues in the CDR3. Looked up from germline, CDR1 is MNHEY and CDR2 is SMNVEV (reference sequence). V shed 2 bases, J shed 6 bases, and the junction held 13 bases outside the gene matches. DNA for the CDR3: TGTGCCAGCAGTTTAACCCAAACTAGCGGGAGTAAGGTGGATACGCAGTATTTT. It encodes CASSLTQTSGSKVDTQYF.

This chain uses TRBV19 with TRBJ2-3, with 7 bases matching TRBD2. This CDR3 has 15 residues. Germline trimming cut 3 bases from V and 0 bases from J; bases unmatched to any gene: 3. Germline CDR1 is LNHDA and CDR2 is SQIVND (reference sequence). The CDR3 DNA sequence: TGTGCCAGTAGTATTGCTAGCGGAAGCACAGATACGCAGTATTTT. Protein product: CASSIASGSTDTQYF.

This chain joins TRBV5-6 and TRBJ2-4; the D gene is possibly TRBD2 (6 bases). The CDR3 covers 14 residues. V was pared by 4 bases and J by 6 bases, with 14 bases between. The germline gives CDR1 SGHDT, CDR2 YYEEEE. CDR3 in amino acids: CASSKIAERNIQYF. The CDR3 DNA reads TGTGCCAGCAGCAAAATAGCGGAGCGAAACATTCAGTACTTC.

The V call is TRBV27, the J call TRBJ1-1; D possibly corresponds to TRBD1 (5 bases). The ends were cut back, 5 bases at V and 4 bases at J, with 11 bases in the middle. The CDR3 is 13 residues long. Germline assignment: CDR1 MNHEY and CDR2 SMNVEV (reference sequence). In DNA form, the CDR3 reads TGTGCCAGCAGTCAGGGCAAGAGCACTGAAGCTTTCTTT. Residues: CASSQGKSTEAFF.